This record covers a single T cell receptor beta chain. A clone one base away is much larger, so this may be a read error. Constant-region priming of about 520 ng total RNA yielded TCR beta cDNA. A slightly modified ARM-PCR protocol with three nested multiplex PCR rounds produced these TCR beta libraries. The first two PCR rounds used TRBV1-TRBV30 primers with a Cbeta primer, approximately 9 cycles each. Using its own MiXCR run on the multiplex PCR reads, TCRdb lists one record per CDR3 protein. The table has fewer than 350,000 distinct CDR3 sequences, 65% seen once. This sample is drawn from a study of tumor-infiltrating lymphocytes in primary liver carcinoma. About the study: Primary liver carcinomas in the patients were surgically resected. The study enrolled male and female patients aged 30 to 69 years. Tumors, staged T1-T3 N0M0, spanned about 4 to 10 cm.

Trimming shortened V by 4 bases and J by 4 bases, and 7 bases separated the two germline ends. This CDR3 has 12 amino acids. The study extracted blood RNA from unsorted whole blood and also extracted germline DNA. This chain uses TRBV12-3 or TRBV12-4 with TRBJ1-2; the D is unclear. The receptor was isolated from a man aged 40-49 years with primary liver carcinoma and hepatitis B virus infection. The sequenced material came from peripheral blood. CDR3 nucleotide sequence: TGTGCCAGCAGTTACGGGTTCTATGGCTACACCTTC. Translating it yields CASSYGFYGYTF.